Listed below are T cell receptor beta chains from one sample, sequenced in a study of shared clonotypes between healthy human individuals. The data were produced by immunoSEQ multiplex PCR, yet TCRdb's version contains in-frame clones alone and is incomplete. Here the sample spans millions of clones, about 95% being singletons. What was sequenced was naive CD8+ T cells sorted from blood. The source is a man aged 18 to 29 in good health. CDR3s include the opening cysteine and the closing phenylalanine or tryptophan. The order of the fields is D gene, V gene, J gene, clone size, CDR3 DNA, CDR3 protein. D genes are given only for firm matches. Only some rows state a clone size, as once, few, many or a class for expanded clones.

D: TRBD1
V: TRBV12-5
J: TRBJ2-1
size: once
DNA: TGTGCTAGTGGTCTCTGGACAGGGCATGGTGACAATGAGCAGTTCTTC
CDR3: CASGLWTGHGDNEQFF

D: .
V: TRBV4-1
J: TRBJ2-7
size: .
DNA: TGCGCCAGCAGCCACCTCGACGGCTACGAGCAGTACTTC
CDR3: CASSHLDGYEQYF

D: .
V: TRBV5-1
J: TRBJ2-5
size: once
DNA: TGCGCCAGCAGCGCCAGACAGGAAGAGACCCAGTACTTC
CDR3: CASSARQEETQYF

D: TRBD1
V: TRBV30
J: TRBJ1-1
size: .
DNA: TGTGCCTGGACGCAGGGGGTAGCGGACACTGAAGCTTTCTTT
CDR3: CAWTQGVADTEAFF

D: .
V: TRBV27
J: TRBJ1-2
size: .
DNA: TGTGCCAGCAGTTTCGATCCCTTTTATGGCTACACCTTC
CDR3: CASSFDPFYGYTF

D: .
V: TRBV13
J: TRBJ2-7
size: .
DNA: TGTGCCAGCAGCTCCCGATTAGACTACGAGCAGTACTTC
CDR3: CASSSRLDYEQYF

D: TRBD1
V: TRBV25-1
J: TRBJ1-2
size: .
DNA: TGTGCCAGCAGTGACCTCTCGACAGGACAGGGAAATTATGGCTACACCTTC
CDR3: CASSDLSTGQGNYGYTF

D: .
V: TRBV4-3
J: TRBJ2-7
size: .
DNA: TGCGCCAGCAGCCCGGACAGACTTTACTACGAGCAGTACTTC
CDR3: CASSPDRLYYEQYF

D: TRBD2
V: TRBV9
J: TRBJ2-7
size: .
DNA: TGTGCCAGCAGCGTAGGAGCGGGGGGGACCTACGAGCAGTACTTC
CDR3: CASSVGAGGTYEQYF

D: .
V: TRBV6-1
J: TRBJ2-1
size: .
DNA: TGTGCCAGCAGTGAAACAGGGCTAGACAATGAGCAGTTCTTC
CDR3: CASSETGLDNEQFF

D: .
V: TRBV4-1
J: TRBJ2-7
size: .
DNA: TGCGCCAGCAGCCAAGATACGGGAGAAGGCTACGAGCAGTACTTC
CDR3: CASSQDTGEGYEQYF

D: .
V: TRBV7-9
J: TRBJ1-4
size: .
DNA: TGTGCCAGCAGCCCTCGGACTGCCCCCTGGGAAAAACTGTTTTTT
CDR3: CASSPRTAPWEKLFF

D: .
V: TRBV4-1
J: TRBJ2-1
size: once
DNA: TGCGCCAGCAGCCTACCGGACTCAAGCTCCTACAATGAGCAGTTCTTC
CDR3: CASSLPDSSSYNEQFF

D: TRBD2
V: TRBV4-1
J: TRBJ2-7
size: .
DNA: TGCGCCAGCAGCCAAAAGGGTCTAGCGGGAGTCTCCTACGAGCAGTACTTC
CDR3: CASSQKGLAGVSYEQYF

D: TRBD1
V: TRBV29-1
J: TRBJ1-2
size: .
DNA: TGCAGCGTATGGACCGGGACAGGGGTTGGAAAAGACTATGGCTACACCTTC
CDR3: CSVWTGTGVGKDYGYTF

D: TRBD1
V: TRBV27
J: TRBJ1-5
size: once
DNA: TGTGCCAGCAGTCCGACAGGGGGTTTTCAGCCCCAGCATTTT
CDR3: CASSPTGGFQPQHF

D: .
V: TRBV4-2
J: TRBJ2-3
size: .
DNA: TGTGCCAGCAGCCAAGATGGGGCTAGCGACACAGATACGCAGTATTTT
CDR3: CASSQDGASDTDTQYF

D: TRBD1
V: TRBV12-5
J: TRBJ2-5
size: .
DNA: TGTGCTAGTGGTTTGGCCCAACAGGGGCAAGAGACCCAGTACTTC
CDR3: CASGLAQQGQETQYF

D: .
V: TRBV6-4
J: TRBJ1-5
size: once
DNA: TGTGCCAGCAGTGACGGTCGTAGCAATCAGCCCCAGCATTTT
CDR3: CASSDGRSNQPQHF

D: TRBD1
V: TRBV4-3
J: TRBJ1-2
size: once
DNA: TGCGCCAGCAGCCAAGAACTAACAGGGGAGGGCTACACCTTC
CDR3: CASSQELTGEGYTF